Only a few counts were recorded for the clone carrying this T cell receptor beta chain. V was clipped by 7 bases and J by 4 bases, with 13 bases between them. CDR3 length: 14 residues. Germline values: CDR1 MDHEN, CDR2 SYDVKM. A second PCR of 7 to 11 cycles used a sample-barcoded 5' primer and a J-beta primer mix. MiXCR, applied by TCRdb to the 5' RACE reads, yields one record per CDR3 protein. The sample consists of 600,000 to 1,000,000 distinct CDR3 sequences, approximately 25% of them appearing once. The sample belongs to a study of blood T cells in healthy people across ages. The sample was also reused in another study, on T cells of mothers and their children. That work contributes: Mother-child pairs who were related displayed a slightly higher overlap than unrelated pairs, a difference that was non-significant.

V usage is TRBV28 and J usage is TRBJ2-2, with D unresolved. The TCR was taken from a boy aged 5 to 17 in good health. The sample was blood. DNA for the CDR3: TGTGCCAGCAACGGCGCAACGGGCACCGGGGAGCTGTTTTTT. Its translation: CASNGATGTGELFF.